This T cell receptor beta chain was identified during a study of blood T cells in healthy people across ages. V was trimmed by 2 bases and J by 6 bases, leaving 8 bases between them. The CDR3 consists of 13 residues. A word on this clonotype: What it binds is not known.

Findings of the study overall: More naive CD4+ cells and higher diversity were found in long-lived than in aged donors.

The authors ran a second PCR of 7 to 11 cycles using a sample-barcoded 5' primer and a J-beta primer mix. TCRdb ran MiXCR on the 5' RACE reads and lists one entry per CDR3 protein. The table has 1,800,000 or so distinct CDR3 sequences, roughly 43% seen once. The V gene is TRBV12-3 or TRBV12-4, the J gene TRBJ1-5; D is perhaps TRBD1 (5 bases). Source material: blood. The receptor's source is a human donor in good health. The DNA of the CDR3 is TGTGCCAGCAGTTTATTGGGGCGTCAGCCCCAGCATTTT. Translated: CASSLLGRQPQHF.